These 21 T cell receptor beta chains originate from one sample sequenced in a study of blood T cells in healthy people across ages. Combining a sample-barcoded 5' primer with a J-beta primer mix, a second PCR ran for roughly 7 to 12 cycles. Each CDR3 protein is one row after TCRdb ran MiXCR on the 5' RACE reads. The sample includes 550,000 to 650,000 distinct CDR3 sequences, about a quarter of them seen just once. Separately, the same data were catalogued under a study of T cells of mothers and their children.

Material: blood. The origin of the receptors is a boy aged 2 to 10 in good health.

The chain uses TRBV29-1 and TRBJ1-2; the D is unclear. This CDR3 is 11 amino acids long. Trimming left V 8 bases short and J 4 bases short, with 11 bases between. Looked up from germline, CDR1 is SQVTM and CDR2 is ANQGSEA. The CDR3 loop reads CSTQAPYGYTF. As DNA, the CDR3 is TGCAGCACCCAGGCTCCCTATGGCTACACCTTC. Drawing the rest from reference TRBV29-1 and TRBJ1-2, the complete variable domain is SAVISQKPSRDICQRGTSLTIQCQVDSQVTMMFWYRQQPGQSLTLIATANQGSEATYESGFVIDKFPISRPNLTFSTLTVSNMSPEDSSIYLCSTQAPYGYTFGSGTRLTVV.

CDR3 nucleotides: TGTGCCAGCAGCAGTATTGGGACAGGGGCGGGTGAAAAACTGTTTTTT. Amino acids: CASSSIGTGAGEKLFF. This chain connects TRBV28 to TRBJ1-4; 10 bases are shared with TRBD1. The trim removed 6 bases at V and 7 bases at J, leaving 11 bases unmatched. Germline CDR1 MDHEN, CDR2 SYDVKM. The CDR3 length is 16 residues. Using reference TRBV28 and TRBJ1-4 for the parts outside the CDR3, the full variable domain is DVKVTQSSRYLVKRTGEKVFLECVQDMDHENMFWYRQDPGLGLRLIYFSYDVKMKEKGDIPEGYSVSREKKERFSLILESASTNQTSMYLCASSSIGTGAGEKLFFGSGTQLSVL.

CDR3 sequence: CASSLGVKAGGQETQYF. The CDR3 DNA is TGTGCCAGCAGTTTAGGTGTGAAGGCTGGCGGTCAAGAGACCCAGTACTTC. The rearrangement links TRBV12-3 or TRBV12-4 to TRBJ2-5; D gene unclear. This CDR3 is 17 amino acids long. V was trimmed by 1 base and J by 2 bases, leaving 17 bases between them.

This clonotype was found a few times. The rearrangement uses TRBV6-6 and TRBJ1-1; no reliable D call. V was cut by 0 bases and J by 8 bases, with 10 bases left in between. Looked up from germline, CDR1 is MNHNY and CDR2 is SVGAGI (reference sequence). The CDR3 has 13 residues. CDR3 bases: TGTGCCAGCAGTTACTCGATATCCGTAGAAGCTTTCTTT. Amino acids: CASSYSISVEAFF.

This clonotype was seen only a few times. The J gene is TRBJ2-7, the V gene TRBV15; 8 positions match TRBD2. V was clipped by 5 bases and J by 4 bases; unmatched bases: 4. Germline CDR1 and CDR2: LNHNV and YYDKDF (reference sequence). The CDR3 has 13 amino acids. CDR3 amino acids: CATSPGTRYEQYF. The CDR3, as DNA: TGTGCCACCAGCCCCGGGACTAGATACGAGCAGTACTTC.

Only a few counts were recorded for this clonotype. The chain is built from TRBV3-1 and TRBJ2-5, with no clear D. This CDR3 comprises 17 residues. CDR1 and CDR2 (germline): LGHDT, YNNKEL (reference sequence). V gave up 2 bases and J gave up 4 bases, with 20 bases separating them. CDR3 bases: TGTGCCAGCAGCCAAAGACCGAGTGGGGATCCAGGAGAGACCCAGTACTTC. Amino acid sequence: CASSQRPSGDPGETQYF.

This clonotype appeared a few times. V is TRBV15 and J is TRBJ1-2, with TRBD1 as a possible D gene (6 bases). Trimming cost V 5 bases and J 1 base, with 17 bases left between them. The germline CDR1 and CDR2 sequences are LNHNV and YYDKDF (reference sequence). CDR3 size: 16 residues. In DNA, the CDR3 is TGTGCCACCAGCCCATTTAGGACAGCTTTTAACTATGGCTACACCTTC. Protein product: CATSPFRTAFNYGYTF.

This chain joins TRBV6-5 and TRBJ1-4; D gene uncertain. Germline V gene data show CDR1 as MNHEY and CDR2 as SVGAGI. There are 16 residues in the CDR3. V lost 4 bases and J 5 bases, leaving 17 bases between the germline ends. The CDR3 DNA sequence: TGTGCCAGCAGTTCTACCCAGTTTAGGGTGAATGAAAAACTGTTTTTT. Translation gives CASSSTQFRVNEKLFF.

V gene TRBV5-1 combines with J gene TRBJ2-2, with D possibly matching TRBD1 (5 bases). V lost 3 bases and J 7 bases, leaving 25 bases between the germline ends. The CDR3 runs 18 residues. Germline lookup yields CDR1 SGHRS and CDR2 YFSETQ. The CDR3 DNA reads as TGCGCCAGCAGCTATGATCTAAATTGGGGCCAGCACATCGGGGAGCTGTTTTTT. It is translated as CASSYDLNWGQHIGELFF.

This clonotype occurred a few times. One junction end does not reproduce the germline sequence, and a read error may be involved. The chain joins TRBV14 to TRBJ2-1; perhaps TRBD2 as D (5 bases). The CDR3 totals 16 residues. Per germline, CDR1 SGHDN and CDR2 FVKESK. In nucleotides, the CDR3 is TGTGCCAGCAGCGCCCTAGGCAGCGGTGCCTACAATGAGCAGTCCTTC. Its protein product is CASSALGSGAYNEQSF.

This clonotype was recorded a few times. V and J are TRBV11-1 and TRBJ2-5, with D possibly called TRBD1 or TRBD2 (6 bases each). The CDR3 covers 16 residues. V was pared by 0 bases and J by 4 bases, with 15 bases between. The V gene's germline CDR1 is SGHAT and CDR2 FQDESV (reference sequence). The CDR3: CASSLAYREVGETQYF. The CDR3 DNA reads TGTGCCAGCAGCTTAGCGTACAGGGAGGTAGGAGAGACCCAGTACTTC.

This sequence joins TRBV5-1 and TRBJ2-1; D tentatively reads TRBD1 or TRBD2 (5 bases each). The CDR3 is made up of 15 amino acids. CDR1 is SGHRS, CDR2 YFSETQ, per germline. With 0 bases removed from V and 5 bases from J, the gap between germline ends came to 12 bases. The CDR3 DNA reads as TGCGCCAGCAGCTTGGTGTCAGGGAGAAACAATGAGCAGTTCTTC. This encodes CASSLVSGRNNEQFF.

This sequence joins TRBV3-1 and TRBJ2-2, with D perhaps given as TRBD1 or TRBD2 (5 bases each). CDR3 size: 14 residues. V shed 0 bases and J shed 5 bases, with 7 bases lying between them. Looked up from germline, CDR1 is LGHDT and CDR2 is YNNKEL (reference sequence). In nucleotides, the CDR3 is TGTGCCAGCAGCCAAGAGGGGGTTACCGGGGAGCTGTTTTTT. Protein: CASSQEGVTGELFF.

The gene calls are TRBV5-1 and TRBJ1-5, with TRBD1 identical over 11 bases. V shed 4 bases and J 5 bases; nucleotides not matched to a gene: 8. This CDR3 contains 16 residues. CDR1 and CDR2 from the germline V gene are SGHRS and YFSETQ. The CDR3 DNA is TGCGCCAGCAGCAAGGGGACAGGGGGAGGCGATCAGCCCCAGCATTTT. Its translation: CASSKGTGGGDQPQHF.

The chain links TRBV28 to TRBJ1-1; no definite D call. Germline assignment: CDR1 MDHEN and CDR2 SYDVKM. Trimming removed 5 bases at V and 2 bases at J, with 9 bases between. The CDR3 length is 13 residues. This CDR3 is CASSPTPNTEAFF. CDR3 nucleotide sequence: TGTGCCAGCAGTCCTACACCCAACACTGAAGCTTTCTTT.

In this sample, this clonotype turned up a few times. The genes are TRBV12-5 and TRBJ1-1; D call uncertain. Trimming pared 6 bases from V and 1 base from J, leaving 9 bases between. Germline CDR1 and CDR2: LGHNT and FRNRAP. CDR3 size: 13 residues. The CDR3 region has the DNA TGTGCTAGTGGCCCCCACCGGAACACTGAAGCTTTCTTT. It encodes CASGPHRNTEAFF.

The V call is TRBV7-2, the J call TRBJ1-6; D is unresolved. Deletions cut 2 bases from V and 7 bases from J, with 0 bases between. The CDR3 spans 11 residues. The germline V gene encodes CDR1 SGHTA and CDR2 FQGNSA. The CDR3 protein is CASSLNSPLHF. The CDR3 DNA reads TGTGCCAGCAGCTTAAATTCACCCCTCCACTTT.

CDR3 in amino acids: CSAVRGGSFRTEAFF. CDR3 coding DNA: TGCAGTGCTGTTCGAGGGGGCTCCTTCCGGACTGAAGCTTTCTTT. This chain uses TRBV20-1 with TRBJ1-1, with TRBD1 identical over 7 bases. In germline, CDR1 is DFQATT, CDR2 SNEGSKA (reference sequence). V gave up 5 bases and J gave up 5 bases; unmatched junction bases: 14. The CDR3 is 15 amino acids.

The chain recombines TRBV6-5 with TRBJ1-5, with D hard to call. CDR1 MNHEY and CDR2 SVGAGI come from the germline V gene. Trimming took 10 bases from V and 6 from J, leaving 13 bases between them. CDR3 length equals 12 residues. The CDR3 DNA sequence: TGTGCCAACCCCATCTATGGTCAGCCCCAGCATTTT. Translated, it gives CANPIYGQPQHF.

The sample holds a few counts of this clonotype. The chain is built from TRBV12-3 or TRBV12-4 and TRBJ2-2, with D perhaps matching TRBD2 (5 bases). V dropped 4 bases and J dropped 7 bases, with 10 bases sitting between them. This CDR3 spans 13 amino acids. In DNA form, the CDR3 reads TGTGCCAGCAGTTCCCGAACTAGCGGGGAGCTGTTTTTT. Translated: CASSSRTSGELFF.

This chain connects TRBV20-1 to TRBJ2-1, with 15 positions matching TRBD2. Germline loops: CDR1 DFQATT, CDR2 SNEGSKA (reference sequence). Losses at the gene ends were 6 bases for V and 7 bases for J; bases not matched to a gene: 4. The CDR3 contains 14 residues. The CDR3 region is CSAWTSGRGNEQFF. The CDR3 nucleotides are TGCAGTGCCTGGACTAGCGGGAGGGGGAATGAGCAGTTCTTC.